A single sample gave rise to the 2 T cell receptor beta chains below, sequenced in a study of T cell repertoires in ileal Crohn's disease. The repertoire was sequenced with immunoSEQ multiplex PCR; TCRdb's copy has only in-frame clones and lacks some. The sample has approximately 18,000 clones, about 60% seen once; the top ten hold less than 7.5%. Sample: ileal tissue. The source is an adult with Crohn's disease.

The J gene is TRBJ2-1, the V gene TRBV7-9; D call uncertain. The V end was cut by 1 base, the J end by 10 bases, with 14 bases between. This CDR3 spans 14 amino acids. Germline assignment: CDR1 SEHNR and CDR2 FQNEAQ (reference sequence). For the CDR3, the DNA is TGTGCCAGCAGCTTAGGACCTAGAGCTACGGAGCAGTTCTTC. The encoded protein is CASSLGPRATEQFF.

The chain employs TRBV6-6 and TRBJ1-3; tentative D call: TRBD1 (6 bases). The CDR3 extends over 15 amino acids. Germline values: CDR1 MNHNY, CDR2 SVGAGI (reference sequence). Deletions cut 0 bases from V and 3 bases from J, with 9 bases between. CDR3 amino acids: CASSYSGAVGNTIYF. The CDR3 bases are TGTGCCAGCAGTTACTCGGGGGCAGTTGGAAACACCATATATTTT.